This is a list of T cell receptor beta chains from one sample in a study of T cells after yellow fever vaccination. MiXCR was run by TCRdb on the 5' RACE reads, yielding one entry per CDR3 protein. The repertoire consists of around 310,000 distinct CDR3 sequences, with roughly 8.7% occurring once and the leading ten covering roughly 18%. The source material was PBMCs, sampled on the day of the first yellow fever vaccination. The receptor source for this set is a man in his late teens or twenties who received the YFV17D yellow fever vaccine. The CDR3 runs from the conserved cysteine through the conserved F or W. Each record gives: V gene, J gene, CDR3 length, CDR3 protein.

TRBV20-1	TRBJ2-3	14	CSAREDASQDTQYF
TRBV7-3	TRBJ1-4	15	CASSLTGGGGEKLFF
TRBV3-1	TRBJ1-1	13	CASSQEYRGEAFF
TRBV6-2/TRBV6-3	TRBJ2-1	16	CASSYGGGAPYNEQFF
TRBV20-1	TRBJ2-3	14	CSASRGRRTDTQYF
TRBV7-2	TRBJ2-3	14	CASSRDRGTDTQYF
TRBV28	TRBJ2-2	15	CASSQNSGVAGELFF
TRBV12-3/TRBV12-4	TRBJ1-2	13	CASSLGQGSGYTF
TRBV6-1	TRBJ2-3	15	CASSQWTGLTDTQYF
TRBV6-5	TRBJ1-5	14	CASSYGGGNQPQHF
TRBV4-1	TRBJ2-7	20	CASSQEGGPSGRASPYEQYF
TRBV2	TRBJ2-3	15	CASSGTGFSTDTQYF
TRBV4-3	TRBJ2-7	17	CASSLLAGGPLHYEQYF
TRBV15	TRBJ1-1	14	CATGTGVGNTEAFF
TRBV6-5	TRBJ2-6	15	CASSYGYAGANVLTF
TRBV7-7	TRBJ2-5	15	CASSRRQGGQETQYF
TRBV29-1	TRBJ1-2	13	CSAYRVSNYGYTF
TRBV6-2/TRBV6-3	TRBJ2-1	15	CASSHGTSGYNEQFF
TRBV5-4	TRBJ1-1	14	CASSIPGEDTEAFF
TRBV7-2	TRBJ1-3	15	CASSLARTVGNTIYF
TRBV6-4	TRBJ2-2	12	CASSGRPGELFF
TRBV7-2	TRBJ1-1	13	CASRSAGWTEAFF
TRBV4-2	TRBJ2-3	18	CASSLGTSGAARTDTQYF
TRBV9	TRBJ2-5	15	CASSAPGRLEETQYF
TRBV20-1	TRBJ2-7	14	CSAPSRIRSYEQYF
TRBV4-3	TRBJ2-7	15	CASSQDRGTSYEQYF
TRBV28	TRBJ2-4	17	CASSFRVLDDLGNIQYF
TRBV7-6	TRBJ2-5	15	CASSRETVNQETQYF
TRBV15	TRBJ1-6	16	CATSRDQDSHNSPLHF
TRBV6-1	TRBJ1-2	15	CASTPTGMSNYGYTF
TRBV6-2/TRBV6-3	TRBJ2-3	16	CASSLPQDLTTDTQYF
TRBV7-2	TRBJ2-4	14	CASSLVYRVNIQYF
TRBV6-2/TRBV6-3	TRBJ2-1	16	CASSHPSGGFYNEQFF
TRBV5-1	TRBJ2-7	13	CASSLAPESEQYF
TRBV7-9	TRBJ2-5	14	CASRHPGQEETQYF
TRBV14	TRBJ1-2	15	CASSARPEGRGGYTF
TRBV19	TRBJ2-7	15	CASSSGTGASYEQYF
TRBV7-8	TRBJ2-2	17	CASSLEQGDILAGELFF
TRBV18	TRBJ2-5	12	CASCRDEGTQYF
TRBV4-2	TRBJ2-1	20	CASSQDGRLAGTTGYNEQFF
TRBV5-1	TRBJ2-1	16	CASSSTLAGGLYEQFF
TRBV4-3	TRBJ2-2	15	CASSAMGHGTGELFF
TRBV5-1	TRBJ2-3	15	CASSLDLGSTDTQYF
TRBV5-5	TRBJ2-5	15	CASSLGFGWKETQYF
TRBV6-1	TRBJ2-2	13	CASNGLVTGELFF
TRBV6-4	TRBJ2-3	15	CASSELAGEIDTQYF
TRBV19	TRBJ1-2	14	CASSRTTGDYGYTF
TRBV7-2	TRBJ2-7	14	CASSFTSGVNEQYF
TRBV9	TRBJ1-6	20	CASSAKAASLTSSYNSPLHF
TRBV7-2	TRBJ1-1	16	CASSLVSTGSSTEAFF
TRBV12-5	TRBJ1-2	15	CASGQDRSPIYGYTF